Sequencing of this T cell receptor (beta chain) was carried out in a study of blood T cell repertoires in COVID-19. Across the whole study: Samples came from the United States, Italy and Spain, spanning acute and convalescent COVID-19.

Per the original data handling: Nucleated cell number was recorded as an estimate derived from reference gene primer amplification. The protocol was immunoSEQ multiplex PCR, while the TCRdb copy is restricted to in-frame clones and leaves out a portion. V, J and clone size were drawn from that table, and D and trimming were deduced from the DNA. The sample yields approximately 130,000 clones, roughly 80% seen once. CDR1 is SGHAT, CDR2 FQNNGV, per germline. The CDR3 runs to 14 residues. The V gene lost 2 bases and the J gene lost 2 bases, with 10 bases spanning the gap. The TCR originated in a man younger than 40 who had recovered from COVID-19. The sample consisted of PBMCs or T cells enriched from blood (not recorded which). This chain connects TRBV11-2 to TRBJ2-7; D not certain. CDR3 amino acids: CASSLQAAAYEQYV. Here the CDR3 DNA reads TGTGCCAGCAGCTTACAGGCCGCCGCCTACGAGCAGTACGTC.